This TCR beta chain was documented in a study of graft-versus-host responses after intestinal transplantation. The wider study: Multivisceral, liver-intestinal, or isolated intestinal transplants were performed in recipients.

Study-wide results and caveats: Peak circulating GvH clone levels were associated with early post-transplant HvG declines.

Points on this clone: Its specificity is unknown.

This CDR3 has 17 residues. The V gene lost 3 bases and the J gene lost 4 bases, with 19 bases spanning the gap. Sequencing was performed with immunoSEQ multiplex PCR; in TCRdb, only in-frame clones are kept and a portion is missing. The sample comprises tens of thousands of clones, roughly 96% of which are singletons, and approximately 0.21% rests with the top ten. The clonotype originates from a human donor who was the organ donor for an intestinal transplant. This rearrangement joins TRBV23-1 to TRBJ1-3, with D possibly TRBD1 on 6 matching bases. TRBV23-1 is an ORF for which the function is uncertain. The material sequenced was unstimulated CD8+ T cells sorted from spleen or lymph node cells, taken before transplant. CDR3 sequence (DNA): TGCGCCAGCAGTCATGCAGACAGGTCTAGGTACGGAAACACCATATATTTT. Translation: CASSHADRSRYGNTIYF.